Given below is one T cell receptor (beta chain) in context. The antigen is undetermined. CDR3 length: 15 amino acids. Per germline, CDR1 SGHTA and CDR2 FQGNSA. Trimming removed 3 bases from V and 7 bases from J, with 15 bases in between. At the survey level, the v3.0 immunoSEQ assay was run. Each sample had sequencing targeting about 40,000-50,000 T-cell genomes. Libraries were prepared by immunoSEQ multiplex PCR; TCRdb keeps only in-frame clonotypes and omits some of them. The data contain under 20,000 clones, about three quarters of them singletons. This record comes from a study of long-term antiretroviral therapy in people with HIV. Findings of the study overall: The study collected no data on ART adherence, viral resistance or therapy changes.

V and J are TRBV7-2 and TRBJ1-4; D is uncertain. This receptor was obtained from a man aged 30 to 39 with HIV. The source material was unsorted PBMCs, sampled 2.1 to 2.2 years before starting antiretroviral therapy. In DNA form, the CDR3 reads TGTGCCAGCAGCTTTTCCCTCCAAGTTAGTGAAAAACTGTTTTTT. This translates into CASSFSLQVSEKLFF.